This passage covers 26 T cell receptor beta chains from one sample sequenced in a study of T and B cells in COVID-19 patients. TRB was amplified from about 260-540 ng of blood genomic DNA. TRB rearrangements were amplified by multiplex PCR with BIOMED2 TRB-A/B primers. One entry per CDR3 protein results from TCRdb running MiXCR on the multiplex PCR reads. The data show some 8,000 distinct CDR3 sequences, 40% seen once. Sequencing was performed on blood. Every receptor here comes from a human donor who had recovered from COVID-19.

V is TRBV6-5 and J is TRBJ1-2; D might be TRBD1 (5 bases). Germline V CDR1 and CDR2: MNHEY, SVGAGI. CDR3 size: 17 residues. V lost 0 bases and J 3 bases, leaving 17 bases between the germline ends. CDR3 DNA sequence: TGTGCCAGCAGTTACTCGTTTACCGGGGCACCAGACTATGGCTACACCTTC. Its protein product is CASSYSFTGAPDYGYTF.

This clonotype is medium-sized (0.01 to 0.1%). The chain joins TRBV19 to TRBJ2-7; 7 bases are a match to TRBD2. The germline CDR1 and CDR2 sequences are LNHDA and SQIVND (reference sequence). V was pared by 10 bases and J by 7 bases, with 22 bases of the junction left unmatched. There are 16 residues in the CDR3. For the CDR3, the DNA is TGTGCCACCCTGGGGGGACCAACCATCGGGGAGGGGGAGCAGTACTTC. This sequence encodes CATLGGPTIGEGEQYF.

The CDR3 region is CASSQRGGVLVSPLHF. For the CDR3, the DNA is TGTGCCAGTAGTCAGCGGGGGGGCGTTTTAGTTTCACCCCTCCACTTT. V is TRBV19 and J is TRBJ1-6, with D maybe TRBD1 (6 bases). The CDR3 runs to 16 residues. The germline CDR1 and CDR2 sequences are LNHDA and SQIVND (reference sequence). The ends were cut back, 5 bases at V and 9 bases at J, with 20 bases in the middle.

This chain's CDR3 is CASSLTSETQYF. The CDR3 DNA sequence: TGTGCCAGCAGCTTGACGAGCGAGACCCAGTACTTC. The chain is built from TRBV13 and TRBJ2-5, with unresolved D. Germline V gene lookup returns CDR1 PRHDT and CDR2 FYEKMQ (reference sequence). The CDR3 sequence is 12 residues long. With 3 bases removed from V and 5 bases from J, the gap between germline ends came to 7 bases.

This clonotype was observed a handful of times. The chain links TRBV19 to TRBJ1-1, with 7 bases fitting TRBD1. Germline values: CDR1 LNHDA, CDR2 SQIVND (reference sequence). This CDR3 contains 14 residues. The V and J ends lost 8 bases and 4 bases, in that order; junction bases with no gene match: 10. CDR3 sequence (DNA): TGTGCCAGTTCATACAGGGGACAGACCACTGAAGCTTTCTTT. Translated: CASSYRGQTTEAFF.

This clonotype was seen a handful of times. V usage is TRBV30 and J usage is TRBJ2-1; tentatively, D is TRBD1 or TRBD2 (5 bases each). The V end lost 0 bases, the J end lost 6 bases, and 9 bases lay between the germline ends. The CDR3 totals 13 residues. Germline V lookup: CDR1 GTSNPN, CDR2 SVGIG (reference sequence). CDR3 DNA: TGTGCCTGGAGTGTCGACAGCGGCAATGAGCAGTTCTTC. Translation gives CAWSVDSGNEQFF.

Only a few counts were recorded for this clonotype. The rearrangement links TRBV5-4 to TRBJ2-6; D is unresolved. The V and J ends lost 0 bases and 3 bases respectively, with 4 bases between them. The CDR3 runs 14 residues. CDR1 SGHNT and CDR2 YYREEE come from the germline V gene (reference sequence). CDR3 sequence reads: CASSLAVGANVLTF. The CDR3, as DNA: TGTGCCAGCAGCTTGGCGGTTGGGGCCAACGTCCTGACTTTC.

The chain's CDR3 is CASSIVGRVSLAFF. The CDR3 DNA follows: TGTGCCAGTAGTATAGTGGGGCGCGTCTCCCTGGCTTTCTTT. The chain employs TRBV19 and TRBJ1-1; D perhaps matches TRBD1 (5 bases). This CDR3 is 14 amino acids long. V gave up 1 base and J gave up 11 bases, with 17 bases separating them. Germline CDR1 is LNHDA and CDR2 is SQIVND (reference sequence).

The V and J genes are TRBV6-5 and TRBJ2-6; either TRBD1 or TRBD2 may supply D (5 bases each). CDR1 MNHEY and CDR2 SVGAGI come from the germline V gene. This CDR3 has 17 residues. Trimming left V 4 bases short and J 2 bases short, with 15 bases between. CDR3 nucleotides: TGTGCCAGCAGTTTTACGGGACGGCGTCCTGGGGCCAACGTCCTGACTTTC. Translating gives CASSFTGRRPGANVLTF.

The sample holds a few counts of this clonotype. The chain joins TRBV11-1 to TRBJ1-1; D not resolved. The CDR3 totals 14 residues. The V and J ends lost 1 base and 5 bases respectively, with 11 bases between them. Per the germline V gene, CDR1 is SGHAT and CDR2 is FQDESV (reference sequence). The CDR3 loop reads CASSLDRQKTEAFF. The CDR3 nucleotides are TGTGCCAGCAGCTTAGACCGACAAAAGACTGAAGCTTTCTTT.

V usage is TRBV11-1 and J usage is TRBJ1-2; D ambiguous. The DNA matches TRBJ2-7 better at its end, which makes the J call doubtful. CDR1 is SGHAT, CDR2 FQDESV, per germline (reference sequence). This CDR3 comprises 13 residues. The CDR3 sequence: CASSHEVKYEQYF. CDR3 nucleotides: TGTGCCAGCAGCCACGAAGTTAAGTACGAGCAGTACTTC.

This chain connects TRBV5-4 to TRBJ2-5, with 7 bases fitting TRBD2. V gave up 4 bases and J gave up 7 bases; unmatched junction bases: 16. This CDR3 comprises 16 residues. CDR1 is SGHNT and CDR2 is YYREEE in the germline V gene (reference sequence). Here the CDR3 DNA reads TGTGCCAGCAGCCCCTCGGGGAGGGGAGTCGGCGGGACCCAGTACTTC. Protein product: CASSPSGRGVGGTQYF.

By proportion, this clonotype is medium-sized (0.01 to 0.1%). This chain links TRBV19 with TRBJ2-3; D is ambiguous. The CDR3 is made up of 12 amino acids. Germline CDR1 and CDR2: LNHDA and SQIVND (reference sequence). Trimming took off 5 bases at V and 3 bases at J, with 6 bases between the two ends. In DNA form, the CDR3 reads TGTGCCAGTAGTCCTCGGACAGATACGCAGTATTTT. Protein product: CASSPRTDTQYF.

By share, this clonotype ranks as medium-sized. The chain joins TRBV19 to TRBJ2-3; the D call may be TRBD1 or TRBD2 (6 bases each). CDR1 LNHDA and CDR2 SQIVND come from the germline V gene (reference sequence). Trimming took 6 bases from V and 6 from J, leaving 19 bases between them. The CDR3 has 15 residues. This CDR3 reads CASSQTRGSGDTQYF. Written as DNA, the CDR3 is TGTGCCAGTAGCCAGACTAGGGGGAGCGGTGATACGCAGTATTTT.

This clonotype was counted between two and nine times. The V and J genes are TRBV29-1 and TRBJ1-6; possibly TRBD1 for D (5 bases). V lost 7 bases to trimming and J lost 7 bases, with 14 bases between them. The CDR3 loop spans 13 amino acids. The germline V gene encodes CDR1 SQVTM and CDR2 ANQGSEA. CDR3 nucleotides: TGCAGCGCCAAGACAGCGATGAATTCACCCCTCCACTTT. It is translated as CSAKTAMNSPLHF.

This clonotype was detected once. The rearrangement uses TRBV19 and TRBJ1-3, with TRBD1 as a possible D gene (5 bases). V shed 8 bases and J shed 13 bases, with 27 bases lying between them. Per the germline V gene, CDR1 is LNHDA and CDR2 is SQIVND (reference sequence). There are 15 residues in the CDR3. The CDR3 loop reads CASRGERSSGNIIYF. CDR3 nucleotides: TGTGCCAGTCGAGGGGAAAGAAGCTCTGGAAACATTATATATTTT.

The V call is TRBV19, the J call TRBJ1-4; D ambiguous. V was pared by 4 bases and J by 11 bases, with 8 bases between. The CDR3 is made up of 11 amino acids. Germline V CDR1 and CDR2: LNHDA, SQIVND (reference sequence). The CDR3 bases are TGTGCCAGTAGTACGCTTCGCAAACTGTTTTTT. Amino acids: CASSTLRKLFF.

This clonotype was counted only a few times. Here the CDR3 reads CASSEGPTNEKLFF. The CDR3 coding sequence is TGTGCCAGTAGTGAGGGGCCGACTAATGAAAAACTGTTTTTT. The genes are TRBV19 and TRBJ1-4, with D possibly being TRBD1 (5 bases). Germline V CDR1 and CDR2: LNHDA, SQIVND (reference sequence). V lost 5 bases and J 2 bases, leaving 9 bases between the germline ends. The CDR3 spans 14 residues.

This clonotype showed up just a few times. J is TRBJ2-7 and V is TRBV30, with 9 nucleotides matching TRBD1. The CDR3 contains 13 residues. Germline V lookup: CDR1 GTSNPN, CDR2 SVGIG (reference sequence). The V gene end was trimmed by 7 bases and the J gene end by 3 bases; junction bases not matched to a gene: 7. The CDR3 loop is CAYTGQGYYEQYF. The CDR3 region has the DNA TGTGCCTACACGGGACAGGGTTACTACGAGCAGTACTTC.

The V call is TRBV11-2, the J call TRBJ2-5; TRBD2 is a possible D gene (5 bases). CDR3 size: 14 residues. Germline CDR1 is SGHAT and CDR2 is FQNNGV. Trimming took off 2 bases at V and 2 bases at J, with 9 bases between the two ends. The CDR3 nucleotides are TGTGCCAGCAGCTTATCAGGCGGGCAAGAGACCCAGTACTTC. Translating it yields CASSLSGGQETQYF.

The CDR3 reads CASSWGPGQPQHF. For the CDR3, the DNA is TGTGCCAGCAGCTGGGGACCCGGTCAGCCCCAGCATTTT. V and J are TRBV7-6 and TRBJ1-5; maybe TRBD1 (5 bases). The CDR3 totals 13 residues. V was clipped by 4 bases and J by 6 bases, with 10 bases between them. The germline V gene has CDR1 SGHVS and CDR2 FNYEAQ.

By its share, this clonotype is medium-sized (0.01 to 0.1%). The chain carries TRBV29-1 and TRBJ2-2; D unresolved. Germline V gene data show CDR1 as SQVTM and CDR2 as ANQGSEA. Deletions cut 5 bases from V and 7 bases from J, with 14 bases between. This CDR3 region has 13 residues. CDR3 amino acids: CSVSQAVNGELFF. The CDR3 nucleotides are TGCAGCGTTTCCCAGGCTGTGAACGGGGAGCTGTTTTTT.

This clonotype was seen a handful of times. V usage is TRBV27 and J usage is TRBJ2-7; perhaps TRBD2 as D (6 bases). Germline V gene lookup returns CDR1 MNHEY and CDR2 SMNVEV (reference sequence). V lost 2 bases to trimming and J lost 6 bases, with 14 bases between them. CDR3 size: 14 residues. CDR3 residues: CASSLGGTVVEQYF. Written as DNA, the CDR3 is TGTGCCAGCAGTTTAGGGGGGACTGTGGTCGAGCAGTACTTC.

This clonotype is categorized as medium-sized. The rearrangement joins TRBV19 to TRBJ2-2; D may be TRBD2 (6 bases). V was pared by 5 bases and J by 1 base, with 17 bases between. The CDR3 contains 17 residues. From germline, CDR1 is LNHDA and CDR2 SQIVND (reference sequence). CDR3 DNA sequence: TGTGCCAGTAGTGCGCTGGGACTCGGGAGGAACACCGGGGAGCTGTTTTTT. Its protein product is CASSALGLGRNTGELFF.

The V gene is TRBV6-5, the J gene TRBJ2-5; tentatively, D is TRBD1 (6 bases). The V end was cut by 6 bases, the J end by 2 bases, with 10 bases between. CDR3 length: 13 amino acids. The germline V gene has CDR1 MNHEY and CDR2 SVGAGI. In nucleotides, the CDR3 is TGTGCCAGCAGGCAACAGGGACAAGAGACCCAGTACTTC. This sequence encodes CASRQQGQETQYF.

J is TRBJ1-5 and V is TRBV19; D is undetermined. Looked up from germline, CDR1 is LNHDA and CDR2 is SQIVND (reference sequence). Between the trimmed V and J ends, which lost 3 bases and 10 bases, there was a span of 13 bases. The CDR3 extends over 13 amino acids. This chain's CDR3 is CASSIGTLSPQHF. In DNA, the CDR3 is TGTGCCAGTAGTATCGGCACCCTTTCACCCCAGCATTTT.